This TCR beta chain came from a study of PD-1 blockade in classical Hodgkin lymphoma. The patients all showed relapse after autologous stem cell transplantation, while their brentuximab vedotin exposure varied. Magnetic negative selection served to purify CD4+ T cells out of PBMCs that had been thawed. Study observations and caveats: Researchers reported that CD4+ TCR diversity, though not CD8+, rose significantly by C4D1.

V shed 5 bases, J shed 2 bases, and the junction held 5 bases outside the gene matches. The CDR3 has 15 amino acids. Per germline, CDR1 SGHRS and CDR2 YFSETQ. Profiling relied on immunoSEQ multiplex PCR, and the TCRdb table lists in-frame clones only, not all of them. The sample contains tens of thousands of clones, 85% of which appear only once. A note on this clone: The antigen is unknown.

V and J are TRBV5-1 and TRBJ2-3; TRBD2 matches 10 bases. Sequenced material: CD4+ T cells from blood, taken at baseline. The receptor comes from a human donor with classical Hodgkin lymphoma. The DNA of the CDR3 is TGCGCCAGCAGGTTAGGACTAGCGGACACAGATACGCAGTATTTT. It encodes CASRLGLADTDTQYF.